One sample yielded the 31 T cell receptor beta chains listed below, sequenced in a study of T cell responses to AZD1222 COVID-19 vaccine. Libraries were prepared by immunoSEQ multiplex PCR; TCRdb keeps only in-frame clonotypes and omits some of them. Of about 100,000 clones in the sample, 88% were seen once. The specimen was peripheral blood, collected on day 0 of AZD1222 vaccination. The receptors stem from an adult in good health.

This sequence joins TRBV6-5 and TRBJ1-2, with D unclear. This CDR3 has 13 amino acids. Looked up from germline, CDR1 is MNHEY and CDR2 is SVGAGI. Trimming removed 7 bases from V and 0 bases from J, with 9 bases in between. DNA for the CDR3: TGTGCCAGCACCCGAGGAGCTAACTATGGCTACACCTTC. Translating gives CASTRGANYGYTF.

The chain recombines TRBV11-1 with TRBJ2-2, with D possibly being TRBD1 (5 bases). Germline loops: CDR1 SGHAT, CDR2 FQDESV (reference sequence). The CDR3 covers 14 residues. V was pared by 4 bases and J by 4 bases, with 10 bases between. CDR3 protein: CASSSDKSTGELFF. The CDR3 nucleotides read TGTGCCAGCAGCTCGGACAAGTCCACCGGGGAGCTGTTTTTT. Complete variable domain (other parts from reference TRBV11-1 and TRBJ2-2): EAEVAQSPRYKITEKSQAVAFWCDPISGHATLYWYRQILGQGPELLVQFQDESVVDDSQLPKDRFSAERLKGVDSTLKIQPAELGDSAMYLCASSSDKSTGELFFGEGSRLTVL.

The chain links TRBV14 to TRBJ1-1; TRBD1 aligns across 7 bases. CDR3 length: 15 residues. Germline loops: CDR1 SGHDN, CDR2 FVKESK. J lost 4 bases, V lost 4 bases, and 9 bases had no gene match. The DNA of the CDR3 is TGTGCCAGCAGCCCTACGACAGGGCAGGGCACTGAAGCTTTCTTT. Encoded protein: CASSPTTGQGTEAFF.

The rearrangement uses TRBV7-2 and TRBJ1-5, with no clear D. This CDR3 comprises 13 residues. Germline V gene sequence: CDR1 SGHTA, CDR2 FQGNSA. The germline V and J ends were trimmed by 2 bases and 1 base, with 3 bases remaining between them. The DNA for the CDR3 is TGTGCCAGCAGCTTATGGAGCAATCAGCCCCAGCATTTT. It yields the protein CASSLWSNQPQHF.

The chain is built from TRBV5-5 and TRBJ1-1; no clear D. V lost 0 bases and J 0 bases, leaving 6 bases between the germline ends. Germline values: CDR1 SGHKS, CDR2 YYEKEE (reference sequence). This CDR3 region has 14 residues. CDR3 nucleotides: TGTGCCAGCAGCTTGGGATTCATGAACACTGAAGCTTTCTTT. Translated, it gives CASSLGFMNTEAFF.

The V call is TRBV18, the J call TRBJ1-5; tentatively, D is TRBD1 (5 bases). CDR1 and CDR2 (germline): KGHSH, LQKENI. The CDR3 is 15 amino acids. The germline V and J ends were trimmed by 4 bases and 6 bases, with 16 bases remaining between them. The CDR3, as DNA: TGTGCCAGCTCACTGGGACCCCCGGTAATTCAGCCCCAGCATTTT. This gives the protein CASSLGPPVIQPQHF.

The chain uses TRBV19 and TRBJ1-1; 9 bases align to TRBD1. CDR3 length: 15 amino acids. CDR1 and CDR2 from the germline V gene are LNHDA and SQIVND (reference sequence). Germline trimming cut 5 bases from V and 5 bases from J; bases unmatched to any gene: 9. CDR3 in DNA: TGTGCCAGTAGTCCAAACAGGGGGCTAAAAACTGAAGCTTTCTTT. It encodes CASSPNRGLKTEAFF.

The V gene is TRBV28, the J gene TRBJ1-5, with no clear D. The CDR3 totals 14 residues. Germline loops: CDR1 MDHEN, CDR2 SYDVKM. V lost 4 bases and J lost 4, with 11 bases in between. CDR3 coding DNA: TGTGCCAGCAGTTCCCGAGTGCAGAATCAGCCCCAGCATTTT. Translation gives CASSSRVQNQPQHF.

The rearrangement uses TRBV10-3 and TRBJ1-5; weak D call: TRBD1 (6 bases). The CDR3 extends over 15 amino acids. The V gene's germline CDR1 is ENHRY and CDR2 SYGVKD. The ends were cut back, 1 base at V and 4 bases at J, with 11 bases in the middle. In nucleotides, the CDR3 is TGTGCCATCAGTGAGTACAGGGAGGGTAATCAGCCCCAGCATTTT. Translated: CAISEYREGNQPQHF.

V gene TRBV7-2 combines with J gene TRBJ1-2; D is unresolved. The V gene lost 5 bases and the J gene lost 12 bases, with 22 bases spanning the gap. Germline CDR1 reads SGHTA; CDR2 reads FQGNSA. This CDR3 contains 14 residues. CDR3 DNA: TGTGCCAGCAGCCAAACAGATGTCTTGCCACTCGACACCTTC. Its protein product is CASSQTDVLPLDTF.

The chain joins TRBV5-4 to TRBJ2-1; D tentatively fits TRBD1 or TRBD2 (6 bases each). The CDR3 contains 14 residues. Per the germline V gene, CDR1 is SGHNT and CDR2 is YYREEE (reference sequence). Trimming took 0 bases from V and 7 from J, leaving 11 bases between them. For the CDR3, the DNA is TGTGCCAGCAGCTTGGCCATAGGGGGGAATGAGCAGTTCTTC. It is translated as CASSLAIGGNEQFF. The variable domain in full, completed from reference TRBV5-4 and TRBJ2-1, reads ETGVTQSPTHLIKTRGQQVTLRCSSQSGHNTVSWYQQALGQGPQFIFQYYREEENGRGNFPPRFSGLQFPNYSSELNVNALELDDSALYLCASSLAIGGNEQFFGPGTRLTVL.

The V and J genes are TRBV19 and TRBJ1-1; 7 nucleotides match TRBD1. CDR3 length equals 14 residues. The J segment lost 7 bases and the V segment lost 4 bases, leaving 9 bases of the junction unmatched. CDR1 is LNHDA, CDR2 SQIVND, per germline (reference sequence). The CDR3 sequence is CASSTYRGRGEAFF. The CDR3 nucleotides read TGTGCCAGTAGTACCTACAGGGGCCGTGGTGAAGCTTTCTTT. Filled out from reference TRBV19 and TRBJ1-1, the complete variable domain reads DGGITQSPKYLFRKEGQNVTLSCEQNLNHDAMYWYRQDPGQGLRLIYYSQIVNDFQKGDIAEGYSVSREKKESFPLTVTSAQKNPTAFYLCASSTYRGRGEAFFGQGTRLTVV.

V is TRBV19 and J is TRBJ1-5, with D possibly TRBD1 on 5 matching bases. Germline V gene data show CDR1 as LNHDA and CDR2 as SQIVND (reference sequence). This CDR3 is 17 amino acids long. The V end was cut by 2 bases, the J end by 2 bases, with 16 bases between. For the CDR3, the DNA is TGTGCCAGTAGTATACAGGGAGTGGGGTATGGCAATCAGCCCCAGCATTTT. This sequence encodes CASSIQGVGYGNQPQHF.

In its sample, this clone was seen once. CDR3 amino acids: CASSQRYSGGADEQFF. The CDR3 region has the DNA TGTGCCAGCAGCCAAAGGTACAGCGGGGGGGCAGATGAGCAGTTCTTC. V gene TRBV3-1 (or the pseudogene TRBV3-2) combines with J gene TRBJ2-1; 10 bases agree with TRBD2. The germline V gene encodes CDR1 LGHDT and CDR2 YNNKEL (reference sequence). This CDR3 is 16 amino acids long. Trimming cost V 2 bases and J 8 bases; bases outside gene matches: 9.

The rearrangement joins TRBV19 to TRBJ2-3; D gene unclear. Germline V gives CDR1 LNHDA, CDR2 SQIVND (reference sequence). The CDR3 is 15 amino acids. V shed 3 bases and J shed 0 bases, with 10 bases lying between them. The CDR3 here is CASSMRPSSTDTQYF. Here the CDR3 DNA reads TGTGCCAGTAGTATGAGGCCTTCAAGCACAGATACGCAGTATTTT.

The rearrangement links TRBV30 to TRBJ1-4; D may be TRBD1 (5 bases). V was shortened by 5 bases and J by 3 bases, with 13 bases between the two germline ends. The CDR3 runs to 14 residues. Germline CDR1 GTSNPN, CDR2 SVGIG (reference sequence). CDR3 coding DNA: TGTGCCTGGGGCCTTGGGGGGTCTAATGAAAAACTGTTTTTT. This codes for CAWGLGGSNEKLFF.

This CDR3 is CASSQDRGQGNYEQYF. CDR3 coding DNA: TGCGCCAGCAGCCAAGATCGGGGACAGGGAAACTACGAGCAGTACTTC. The rearrangement uses TRBV4-3 and TRBJ2-7; 9 bases fit TRBD1. The CDR3 is made up of 16 amino acids. V shed 0 bases and J 3 bases; nucleotides not matched to a gene: 6. Germline V gives CDR1 LGHNA, CDR2 YSLEER.

This clone was seen only once. This sequence joins TRBV4-3 and TRBJ1-2; D call uncertain. The germline gives CDR1 LGHNA, CDR2 YSLEER. The CDR3 length is 15 residues. V gave up 0 bases and J gave up 4 bases, with 12 bases separating them. The CDR3, as DNA: TGCGCCAGCAGCCAAGATCTAGCCCAAGTCTATGGCTACACCTTC. Translated: CASSQDLAQVYGYTF.

The chain links TRBV28 to TRBJ2-7, with a possible D match to TRBD2 (6 bases). There are 14 residues in the CDR3. CDR1 is MDHEN, CDR2 SYDVKM, per germline. The V and J ends lost 6 bases and 5 bases respectively, with 17 bases between them. This CDR3 is CASSLAGRHDEQYF. Here the CDR3 DNA reads TGTGCCAGCAGCCTCGCGGGGAGACACGACGAGCAGTACTTC.

This chain connects TRBV19 to TRBJ2-7, with D possibly TRBD2 on 5 matching bases. V was cut by 6 bases and J by 2 bases, with 8 bases left in between. This CDR3 spans 12 amino acids. Germline values: CDR1 LNHDA, CDR2 SQIVND (reference sequence). DNA for the CDR3: TGTGCCAGTAGGGGAGACACCTACGAGCAGTACTTC. This gives the protein CASRGDTYEQYF.

V is TRBV6-1 and J is TRBJ1-1; D not resolved. Germline V gene lookup returns CDR1 MNHNS and CDR2 SASEGT. V lost 2 bases to trimming and J lost 6 bases, with 10 bases between them. The CDR3 runs to 13 residues. The CDR3 region is CASSEMAAPEAFF. In DNA form, the CDR3 reads TGTGCCAGCAGTGAAATGGCAGCCCCTGAAGCTTTCTTT.

J is TRBJ1-1 and V is TRBV30; a possible D gene is TRBD1 (5 bases). In germline, CDR1 is GTSNPN, CDR2 SVGIG (reference sequence). V lost 3 bases, J lost 5 bases, and 13 bases lay in between. There are 13 residues in the CDR3. CDR3 protein: CAWRMGTGTEAFF. The CDR3 DNA follows: TGTGCCTGGAGAATGGGGACGGGGACTGAAGCTTTCTTT.

The genes are TRBV7-9 and TRBJ2-4; D could derive from TRBD1 or TRBD2 (7 bases each). V lost 5 bases to trimming and J lost 9 bases, with 11 bases between them. Germline-derived CDR1 and CDR2 are SEHNR and FQNEAQ (reference sequence). The CDR3 length is 12 residues. The CDR3 DNA reads TGTGCCAGCAGCCCAGGGGGGGGCATTCAGTACTTC. Amino acids: CASSPGGGIQYF. Combining the CDR3 with reference TRBV7-9 and TRBJ2-4 gives the whole variable domain DTGVSQNPRHKITKRGQNVTFRCDPISEHNRLYWYRQTLGQGPEFLTYFQNEAQLEKSRLLSDRFSAERPKGSFSTLEIQRTEQGDSAMYLCASSPGGGIQYFGAGTRLSVL.

The chain has TRBV18 and TRBJ1-2; no reliable D call. CDR1 and CDR2 from the germline V gene are KGHSH and LQKENI. Trimming left V 1 base short and J 0 bases short, with 9 bases between. This CDR3 region has 15 residues. The CDR3 nucleotides read TGTGCCAGCTCACCACGGGCAGATCCTAACTATGGCTACACCTTC. Its protein product is CASSPRADPNYGYTF.

The genes are TRBV30 and TRBJ1-5, with 7 positions matching TRBD1. The germline V gene encodes CDR1 GTSNPN and CDR2 SVGIG (reference sequence). V lost 2 bases and J lost 0; bases outside the gene matches: 4. The CDR3 totals 15 residues. The CDR3 region has the DNA TGTGCCTGGAGTAACAACAGGGGTAGCAATCAGCCCCAGCATTTT. Protein product: CAWSNNRGSNQPQHF. Full variable domain (missing parts from reference TRBV30 and TRBJ1-5): SQTIHQWPATLVQPVGSPLSLECTVEGTSNPNLYWYRQAAGRGLQLLFYSVGIGQISSEVPQNLSASRPQDRQFILSSKKLLLSDSGFYLCAWSNNRGSNQPQHFGDGTRLSIL.

V usage is TRBV3-1 (or the pseudogene TRBV3-2) and J usage is TRBJ1-5, with a possible D match to TRBD1 (5 bases). The length of the CDR3 is 14 residues. Germline V gene lookup returns CDR1 LGHDT and CDR2 YNNKEL (reference sequence). Trimming stripped 3 bases from V and 6 bases from J, with 12 bases between. The CDR3 here is CASSQRGEGQPQHF. CDR3 sequence (DNA): TGTGCCAGCAGCCAGAGAGGGGAGGGTCAGCCCCAGCATTTT.

The gene calls are TRBV6-5 and TRBJ1-1; perhaps TRBD1 as D (5 bases). The CDR3 runs to 14 residues. V was trimmed by 4 bases and J by 5 bases, leaving 14 bases between them. Per the germline V gene, CDR1 is MNHEY and CDR2 is SVGAGI. CDR3 loop: CASSSFGGRTEAFF. The DNA of the CDR3 is TGTGCCAGCAGTTCGTTCGGGGGTCGGACTGAAGCTTTCTTT.

J is TRBJ2-3 and V is TRBV6-4, with TRBD2 as a possible D gene (6 bases). Germline-derived CDR1 and CDR2 are MRHNA and SNTAGT. The CDR3 runs to 14 residues. The ends were cut back, 5 bases at V and 2 bases at J, with 11 bases in the middle. In DNA form, the CDR3 reads TGTGCCAGCAGTCGAGGCGGGAACACAGATACGCAGTATTTT. This encodes CASSRGGNTDTQYF.

This chain connects TRBV24-1 to TRBJ2-3, with TRBD2 matching over 7 bases. Germline lookup yields CDR1 KGHDR and CDR2 SFDVKD. There are 15 residues in the CDR3. V shed 9 bases and J 3 bases; nucleotides not matched to a gene: 11. This CDR3 is CATCPERGDTDTQYF. CDR3 DNA: TGTGCCACCTGCCCGGAGCGGGGAGATACAGATACGCAGTATTTT.

This chain links TRBV19 with TRBJ2-3, with D hard to call. The length of the CDR3 is 15 residues. Trimming cost V 8 bases and J 0 bases, with 15 bases left between them. CDR1 and CDR2 (germline): LNHDA, SQIVND (reference sequence). CDR3 nucleotide sequence: TGTGCCAGTCGGGCCCGACGGTCTAGCACAGATACGCAGTATTTT. It is translated as CASRARRSSTDTQYF.

V gene TRBV15 combines with J gene TRBJ2-2; D is undetermined. The CDR3 totals 17 residues. From germline, CDR1 is LNHNV and CDR2 YYDKDF (reference sequence). The V end was cut by 4 bases, the J end by 0 bases, with 15 bases between. CDR3: CATSTPGASSNTGELFF. The CDR3 nucleotides read TGTGCCACCAGCACCCCCGGCGCCAGTTCGAACACCGGGGAGCTGTTTTTT.